This TCR beta chain was recovered during a study of shared clonotypes between healthy human individuals. Details on this clone: Its antigen remains unknown.

Looked up from germline, CDR1 is KGHSH and CDR2 is LQKENI. Trimming removed 3 bases at V and 4 bases at J, with 16 bases between. This CDR3 spans 15 amino acids. The unsorted PBMC replicate PCRs were performed with roughly 300 ng DNA, 32,000 or so T cell genomes. In the original workflow: Junction-only sequences without quality scores were provided by ImmunoSEQ, so filtering was different. Libraries were prepared by immunoSEQ multiplex PCR; TCRdb keeps only in-frame clonotypes and omits some of them. V and J calls plus clone size are reproduced from that table; the DNA served to infer D and trimming. Of about 490,000 clones in the sample, around 78% were seen once. Study-wide points: Only blood samples were collected, and tissue repertoires likely differ.

The source of this sequence is a woman aged 40-49 years in good health. Some clones in this sample may be carry-over from other donors' samples. The V gene is TRBV18, the J gene TRBJ2-7; weak D call: TRBD1 (7 bases). The specimen was PBMCs. The CDR3 DNA reads as TGTGCCAGCTCACCCTCCGCGGGACAGATATACGAGCAGTACTTC. This sequence encodes CASSPSAGQIYEQYF. The full variable domain, rest sourced from reference TRBV18 and TRBJ2-7, is NAGVMQNPRHLVRRRGQEARLRCSPMKGHSHVYWYRQLPEEGLKFMVYLQKENIIDESGMPKERFSAEFPKEGPSILRIQQVVRGDSAAYFCASSPSAGQIYEQYFGPGTRLTVT.